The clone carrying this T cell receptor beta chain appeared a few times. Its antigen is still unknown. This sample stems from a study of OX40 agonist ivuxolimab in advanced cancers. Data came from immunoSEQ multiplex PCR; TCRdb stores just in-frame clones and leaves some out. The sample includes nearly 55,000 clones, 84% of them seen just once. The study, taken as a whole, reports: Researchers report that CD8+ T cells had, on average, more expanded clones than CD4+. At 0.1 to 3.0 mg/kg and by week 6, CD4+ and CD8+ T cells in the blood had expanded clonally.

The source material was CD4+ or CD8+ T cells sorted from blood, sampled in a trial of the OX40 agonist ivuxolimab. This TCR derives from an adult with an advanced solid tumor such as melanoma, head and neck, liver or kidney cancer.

The DNA for the CDR3 is TGTGCCAGCAGCCTCCGTTGGGGATCAGGGGATACGCAGTATTTT. Residues: CASSLRWGSGDTQYF. The V call is TRBV11-3, the J call TRBJ2-3, with D possibly TRBD1 on 5 matching bases. CDR1 SGHNT and CDR2 YENEEA come from the germline V gene. V lost 5 bases and J 6 bases, leaving 18 bases between the germline ends. The CDR3 is 15 residues long.